The 5 T cell receptor beta chains below were found in one sample sequenced in a study of CD8 T cells in Susac syndrome. With random hexamers, roughly 0.45 to 1 ug RNA was reverse transcribed. TCRdb analysed the immunoSEQ multiplex PCR reads with MiXCR anew, one entry per CDR3 protein. The table lists about 150,000 distinct CDR3 sequences, approximately 95% of them singletons. Sequenced input: CD4+ T cells from PBMCs. The receptors here all came from a human donor with Susac syndrome.

The chain uses TRBV5-1 and TRBJ2-5; the D gene is possibly TRBD2 (5 bases). The CDR3 is 15 residues long. V shed 3 bases and J shed 0 bases, with 12 bases lying between them. Looked up from germline, CDR1 is SGHRS and CDR2 is YFSETQ. This CDR3 is CASSSPSGYQETQYF. The CDR3 nucleotides read TGCGCCAGCAGCTCCCCCTCGGGGTACCAAGAGACCCAGTACTTC.

This chain uses TRBV19 with TRBJ2-5; possibly TRBD2 for D (6 bases). CDR1 is LNHDA and CDR2 is SQIVND in the germline V gene (reference sequence). The CDR3 is made up of 15 amino acids. V lost 3 bases and J 3 bases, leaving 14 bases between the germline ends. CDR3 sequence: CASSIGGIREETQYF. DNA of the CDR3: TGTGCCAGTAGTATTGGAGGGATCCGAGAAGAGACCCAGTACTTC.

The chain is built from TRBV20-1 and TRBJ1-1, with a tentative D call TRBD1 (5 bases). Trimming left V 4 bases short and J 4 bases short, with 10 bases between. The CDR3 loop spans 12 amino acids. Per germline, CDR1 DFQATT and CDR2 SNEGSKA (reference sequence). The CDR3 protein is CSATGTPTEAFF. CDR3 coding DNA: TGCAGTGCTACTGGGACTCCCACTGAAGCTTTCTTT.

The gene calls are TRBV4-1 and TRBJ1-1; TRBD1 aligns across 9 bases. Germline V gene data show CDR1 as MGHRA and CDR2 as YSYEKL. The CDR3 is made up of 13 amino acids. V shed 4 bases and J 11 bases; nucleotides not matched to a gene: 8. CDR3: CASSRRQGGEAFF. The CDR3 nucleotides are TGCGCCAGCAGCCGCAGACAGGGGGGCGAGGCTTTCTTT.

The chain couples TRBV5-1 to TRBJ2-1, with 15 nucleotides matching TRBD2. J lost 10 bases, V lost 6 bases, and 8 bases had no gene match. This CDR3 region has 15 residues. CDR1 and CDR2 (germline): SGHRS, YFSETQ. CDR3 sequence: CASTEGLAGGREQFF. The CDR3 DNA follows: TGCGCCAGCACCGAAGGACTAGCGGGGGGGCGAGAGCAGTTCTTC.